These T cell receptor beta chains were read from a single sample in a study of T cells after yellow fever vaccination. TCRdb itself ran the 5' RACE reads through MiXCR, one entry per CDR3 protein. The table records some 500,000 distinct CDR3 sequences, 13% of them present only once. The sequencing here drew on PBMCs, taken on the day of the yellow fever booster vaccination. Receptors originate from a man between 25 and 39 years old who received the YFV17D yellow fever vaccine. Each CDR3 is given with its conserved first and last residue. The D gene is left open where the match is weak. Clone size is given for some rows only: seen once, a few or many times, or a class if the clone is expanded.

V gene	D gene	J gene	clone size	CDR3 DNA	CDR3 protein
TRBV10-3	-	TRBJ1-5	few	TGTGCCATCAGGGACGGACCAGATCAGCCCCAGCATTTT	CAIRDGPDQPQHF
TRBV6-5	TRBD2	TRBJ2-1	-	TGTGCCAGCAGTTATGCGGGAGGGCCGAGGAATGAGCAGTTCTTC	CASSYAGGPRNEQFF
TRBV7-2	-	TRBJ1-1	-	TGTGCCAGCAGACGCAGTACGGAAGCTTTCTTT	CASRRSTEAFF
TRBV25-1	-	TRBJ2-5	few	TGTGCCAGCAGTGAAAACGACGGAAGCCCTGAAGAGACCCAGTACTTC	CASSENDGSPEETQYF
TRBV7-2	-	TRBJ2-1	-	TGTGCCAGCAGCGTAGTGAGGAATGAGCAGTTCTTC	CASSVVRNEQFF
TRBV5-1	-	TRBJ2-3	many	TGCGCCAGCAGCCCTCTAGCCGGATCGGATACGCAGTATTTT	CASSPLAGSDTQYF
TRBV29-1	-	TRBJ1-2	-	TGCAGCGTCCTGAGGGGATTGGGCCTCGGCTACACCTTC	CSVLRGLGLGYTF
TRBV20-1	TRBD2	TRBJ2-4	-	TGCAGTGCCGGGAGGGAAAACATTCAGTACTTC	CSAGRENIQYF
TRBV6-1	TRBD2	TRBJ2-1	-	TGTGCCAGCAGTCCCTGGACTAGCGATGAGCAGTTCTTC	CASSPWTSDEQFF
TRBV18	-	TRBJ2-7	-	TGTGCCAGCTCACGACAGAGGGATTCCTACGAGCAGTACTTC	CASSRQRDSYEQYF
TRBV5-5	-	TRBJ2-7	few	TGTGCCAGCAGCGACACCGGGAGCACCTACGAGCAGTACTTC	CASSDTGSTYEQYF
TRBV19	-	TRBJ2-5	few	TGTGCCAGTAGTATTACCCTTATCGAAGAGACCCAGTACTTC	CASSITLIEETQYF
TRBV7-9	TRBD2	TRBJ2-1	few	TGTGCCAGCAGCCTCCGGGGACTAGCGGGACGACATGAGCAGTTCTTC	CASSLRGLAGRHEQFF
TRBV20-1	-	TRBJ1-1	few	TGCAGTCTAAGCCTGAACACTGAAGCTTTCTTT	CSLSLNTEAFF
TRBV9	-	TRBJ2-7	-	TGTGCCAGCAGCTCCCCCGGGACGGACACCTACGAGCAGTACTTC	CASSSPGTDTYEQYF
TRBV20-1	-	TRBJ1-1	few	TGCAGTGCCGTCGCCACTGAAGCTTTCTTT	CSAVATEAFF
TRBV20-1	-	TRBJ2-2	-	TGCAGTGCTAGAACTGGCGGAGCGAACACCGGGGAGCTGTTTTTT	CSARTGGANTGELFF
TRBV20-1	TRBD1	TRBJ2-2	-	TGCAGTGCTAGAAGACAGGGTACCGGGGAGCTGTTTTTT	CSARRQGTGELFF
TRBV7-8	TRBD1	TRBJ2-3	many	TGTGCCAGCAGCTACCGGGACAGGGAGACAGATACGCAGTATTTT	CASSYRDRETDTQYF
TRBV20-1	-	TRBJ1-1	few	TGCAGTAACATTCAGGGGATCGGAAGTAACACTGAAGCTTTCTTT	CSNIQGIGSNTEAFF
TRBV29-1	-	TRBJ2-1	many	TGCAGCGTTGAATCCCAGACCTACAATGAGCAGTTCTTC	CSVESQTYNEQFF
TRBV5-1	TRBD2	TRBJ2-2	-	TGCGCCAGCAGCCACCTGCCTACTAGCGGGAGCCTTCCCGGGGAGCTGTTTTTT	CASSHLPTSGSLPGELFF
TRBV5-1	-	TRBJ2-4	few	TGCGCCAGCAGCCACACAGAGACTCTAATTCAGTACTTC	CASSHTETLIQYF
TRBV7-3	-	TRBJ1-2	-	TGTGCCAGCAGCCCCAAGGGTGGGCCGGCTAACTATGGCTACACCTTC	CASSPKGGPANYGYTF
TRBV20-1	-	TRBJ1-5	few	TGCAGTGCTAGAGTGGGGGGGTATAGCAATCAGCCCCAGCATTTT	CSARVGGYSNQPQHF
TRBV12-3/TRBV12-4	-	TRBJ2-7	few	TGTGCCAGCAGTTTAGACGTCGTGCAGGGTTACGAGCAGTACTTC	CASSLDVVQGYEQYF
TRBV5-1	-	TRBJ2-1	-	TGCGCCAGCAGCCCCGAGGGAGGTCATCGGCAGTTCTTC	CASSPEGGHRQFF
TRBV6-8	-	TRBJ2-7	-	TGTGCCAGCCCATTGTTAAGCCGGGACTCCTCCTACGAGCAGTACTTC	CASPLLSRDSSYEQYF
TRBV12-3/TRBV12-4	TRBD1	TRBJ1-1	-	TGTGCCAGCAGTTCCGGGACAGGGTCCTGGAACACTGAAGCTTTCTTT	CASSSGTGSWNTEAFF
TRBV7-8	TRBD2	TRBJ2-1	-	TGTGCCAGCAGCCCGTTGGGACTAGCGGACAATGAGCAGTTCTTC	CASSPLGLADNEQFF
TRBV7-9	TRBD2	TRBJ2-7	few	TGTGCCAGCAGCTTAGGGGGACTAGCGGGAGAACTTTGGCAGTACTTC	CASSLGGLAGELWQYF
TRBV7-6	TRBD2	TRBJ2-1	many	TGTGCCAGCAGCTTTAGCGGGGCCTCCTACAATGAGCAGTTCTTC	CASSFSGASYNEQFF
TRBV10-3	-	TRBJ2-3	few	TGTGCCATCAGTGACCTAGCCATACATAGCACAGATACGCAGTATTTT	CAISDLAIHSTDTQYF
TRBV12-3/TRBV12-4	TRBD1	TRBJ2-7	-	TGTGCCAGCAGCGCGACAGGGCCCGTCTACGAGCAGTACTTC	CASSATGPVYEQYF
TRBV3-1	-	TRBJ2-1	-	TGTGCCAGCAGCCAAGGAAATCTTAAGTTCTTC	CASSQGNLKFF
TRBV7-2	-	TRBJ2-7	many	TGTGCCAGCAGCTTAGCAGGACAGAGATACGAGCAGTACTTC	CASSLAGQRYEQYF
TRBV6-5	-	TRBJ2-7	-	TGTGCCAGCAGTTACTCGAGTATTTGGCAGGCTAGCGAGCAGTACTTC	CASSYSSIWQASEQYF
TRBV6-1	-	TRBJ1-6	-	TGTGCCAGCAGTGGATCTAAAGTGGGCAGGGGTAATTCACCCCTCCACTTT	CASSGSKVGRGNSPLHF
TRBV7-9	-	TRBJ2-5	few	TGTACTGGAGGTCGCGCGGAAGAGACCCAGTACTTC	CTGGRAEETQYF
TRBV5-1	-	TRBJ1-1	few	TGCGCCAGCAGCTTTCAGGGATCAGGGTCTGAAGCTTTCTTT	CASSFQGSGSEAFF
TRBV20-1	-	TRBJ1-5	-	TGCAGTGCTAGGTTTGTGGAGGGCAATCAGCCCCAGCATTTT	CSARFVEGNQPQHF
TRBV6-5	TRBD1	TRBJ1-6	few	TGTGCCAGCAGTTACCGTGGACAGGTCTTGGGGGGGGATAATTCACCCCTCCACTTT	CASSYRGQVLGGDNSPLHF
TRBV20-1	TRBD1	TRBJ1-1	few	TGCAGTGCTCCTTCCCAGGGGGGGATCCTTGAAGCTTTCTTT	CSAPSQGGILEAFF
TRBV20-1	TRBD2	TRBJ2-5	-	TGCGGTTGGAGGGTAGCGGGAATGGTGACCCAGTACTTC	CGWRVAGMVTQYF
TRBV10-1	-	TRBJ2-7	few	TGCGCCAGCAGTGAGTCGCCCGGCCACTCCTACGAGCAGTACTTC	CASSESPGHSYEQYF
TRBV14	-	TRBJ2-2	few	TGTGCCAGCAGCCCCCCCCGGGTGGGGGGGCGCACCGGGGAGCTGTTTTTT	CASSPPRVGGRTGELFF
TRBV18	TRBD1	TRBJ2-7	-	TGTGCCAGCTCGACACAGGGGGCCCCCTACGAGCAGTACTTC	CASSTQGAPYEQYF
TRBV6-2/TRBV6-3	TRBD2	TRBJ2-7	-	TGTGCCAGCCTTGGCAGGGGACTAGCGGGAATGAGCGCCTACGAGCAGTACTTC	CASLGRGLAGMSAYEQYF
TRBV15	TRBD2	TRBJ2-1	many	TGTGCCACCAGCAGAGATAGGAGCGGGAGTAGTTATGAGCAGTTCTTC	CATSRDRSGSSYEQFF
TRBV10-2	-	TRBJ2-1	few	TGCGCCAGCGGGGGCGGAGGCTCCTACAATGAGCAGTTCTTC	CASGGGGSYNEQFF
TRBV20-1	TRBD2	TRBJ2-1	once	TGCAGTGCTAGAGTCCTTGGCCGACTAGCGGTCGGAGATGAGCAGTTCTTC	CSARVLGRLAVGDEQFF
TRBV20-1	TRBD2	TRBJ2-7	few	TGCAGTGCTACCACTAGCGAAACCTACGAGCAGTACTTC	CSATTSETYEQYF
TRBV5-6	-	TRBJ2-4	-	TGTGCCAGCAGCTTCGGCGGACAATACATAGGCATTCAGTACTTC	CASSFGGQYIGIQYF
TRBV9	-	TRBJ2-4	-	TGTGCCAGCAGCGTAGAACAGGGAGTTTCGGGGACGGCCAAAAACATTCAGTACTTC	CASSVEQGVSGTAKNIQYF
TRBV20-1	-	TRBJ2-1	few	TGCAGTGCTCACAGACTAAGGATCGTGCAGTTCTTC	CSAHRLRIVQFF